This T cell receptor (beta chain) was identified during a study of shared clonotypes between healthy human individuals. Study outcomes and limitations: Incompleteness in sorted-subset sequencing, despite large depth, was shown by rarefaction.

Authors' processing steps: ImmunoSEQ supplied junction-only sequences lacking quality scores, so filtering was different. Produced via immunoSEQ multiplex PCR; TCRdb's table is partial and in-frame only. The V and J calls and clone size are taken from that table; D and trimming were inferred from the DNA. The sample holds around 350,000 clones; over 70% are singletons and the top ten take under 11%. In the case of this clone: What it binds is not known.

Caucasian adults residing in Nashville, Tennessee made up all the donors. Trimming left V 4 bases short and J 12 bases short, with 12 bases between. In germline, CDR1 is DFQATT, CDR2 SNEGSKA (reference sequence). The CDR3 has 10 amino acids. Sequences were obtained from memory CD4+ T cells sorted from blood. Subset given: CD45RA-negative fraction. This rearrangement joins TRBV20-1 to TRBJ1-2, with D unresolved. The sequence derives from a man aged 30-40 years in good health. This chain's CDR3 is CSATVLHHTF. CDR3 in DNA: TGCAGTGCTACTGTACTCCACCACACCTTC.